This T cell receptor beta chain derives from a study of control samples from healthy donors and cancer patients. Trimming at V came to 3 bases and at J to 1 base, leaving 5 bases not matched to a gene. The CDR3 has 15 residues. Germline-derived CDR1 and CDR2 are LGHDT and YNNKEL (reference sequence). Produced via immunoSEQ multiplex PCR; TCRdb's table is partial and in-frame only. This table holds some 100,000 clones, over 85% found once. This clonotype was obtained from a human donor in good health. The donor label of this sample is uncertain. The sample taken for sequencing was blood. This chain joins TRBV3-1 (or the pseudogene TRBV3-2) and TRBJ1-1; 7 bases line up with TRBD1. CDR3 amino acids: CASSHRGASNTEAFF. CDR3 DNA sequence: TGTGCCAGCAGCCACAGGGGGGCATCGAACACTGAAGCTTTCTTT.